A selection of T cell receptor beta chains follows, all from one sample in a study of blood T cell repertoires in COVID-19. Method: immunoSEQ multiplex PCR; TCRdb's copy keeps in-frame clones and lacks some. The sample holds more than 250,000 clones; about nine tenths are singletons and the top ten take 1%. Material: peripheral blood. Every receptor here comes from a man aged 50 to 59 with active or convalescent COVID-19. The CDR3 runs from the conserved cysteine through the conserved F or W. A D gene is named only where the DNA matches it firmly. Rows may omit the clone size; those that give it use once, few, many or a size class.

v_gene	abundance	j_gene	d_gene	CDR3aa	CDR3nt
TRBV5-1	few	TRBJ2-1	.	CASSRTLGGGGYNEQFF	TGCGCCAGCAGCAGGACCCTAGGGGGGGGTGGTTACAATGAGCAGTTCTTC
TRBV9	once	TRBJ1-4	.	CASSVSDYNEKLFF	TGTGCCAGCAGCGTATCTGACTATAATGAAAAACTGTTTTTT
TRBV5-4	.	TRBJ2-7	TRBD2	CASSLLAGTNIAYEQYF	TGTGCCAGCAGCTTGTTGGCGGGGACTAATATAGCCTACGAGCAGTACTTC
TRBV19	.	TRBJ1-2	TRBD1	CASSEGAPLLGYTF	TGTGCCAGTAGTGAGGGGGCCCCCCTCCTCGGCTACACCTTC
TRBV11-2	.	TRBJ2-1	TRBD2	CASSWTSGDDNNEQFF	TGTGCCAGCAGCTGGACTAGCGGGGACGACAACAATGAGCAGTTCTTC
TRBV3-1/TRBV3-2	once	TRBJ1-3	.	CARRRGISGNTIYF	TGTGCTAGGCGCCGGGGTATCTCTGGAAACACCATATATTTT
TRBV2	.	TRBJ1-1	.	CASSGTGINTEAFF	TGTGCCAGCAGTGGAACCGGGATTAACACTGAAGCTTTCTTT
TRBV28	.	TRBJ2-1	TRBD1	CASSPTGTGVYEQFF	TGTGCCAGCAGCCCCACCGGGACAGGGGTGTATGAGCAGTTCTTC
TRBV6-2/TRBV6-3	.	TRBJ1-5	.	CASSYSIGDQPQHF	TGTGCCAGCAGTTACTCGATCGGGGATCAGCCCCAGCATTTT
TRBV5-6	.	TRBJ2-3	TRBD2	CASSFSGGAGDTQYF	TGTGCCAGCAGCTTTAGCGGGGGGGCCGGAGATACGCAGTATTTT
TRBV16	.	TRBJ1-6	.	CASSQSESPLHF	TGTGCCAGCAGCCAATCGGAGTCACCCCTCCACTTT
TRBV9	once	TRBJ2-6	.	CASSVRGTVGSGANVLTF	TGTGCCAGCAGCGTAAGGGGGACGGTGGGCTCTGGGGCCAACGTCCTGACTTTC
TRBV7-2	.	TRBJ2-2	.	CASSPVRSGELFF	TGTGCCAGCAGCCCTGTACGGTCCGGGGAGCTGTTTTTT
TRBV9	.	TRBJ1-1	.	CASSGHLNTEAFF	TGTGCCAGCTCGGGACACTTGAACACTGAAGCTTTCTTT
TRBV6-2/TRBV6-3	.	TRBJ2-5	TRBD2	CASSYSRSGAETQYF	TGTGCCAGCAGTTACTCGAGAAGCGGGGCAGAGACCCAGTACTTC
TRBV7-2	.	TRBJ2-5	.	CASSLDTGQETQYF	TGTGCCAGCAGCTTAGATACAGGCCAAGAGACCCAGTACTTC
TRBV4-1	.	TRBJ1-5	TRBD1	CASSQETGGALPQHF	TGCGCCAGCAGCCAAGAGACAGGGGGCGCGTTGCCCCAGCATTTT
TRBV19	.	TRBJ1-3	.	CASADTAFHGNTIYF	TGTGCCAGCGCAGATACGGCCTTCCACGGGAACACCATATATTTT
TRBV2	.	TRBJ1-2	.	CASSPGTNYGYTF	TGTGCCAGCAGTCCAGGAACGAACTATGGCTACACCTTC
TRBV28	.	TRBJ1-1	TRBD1	CASRATGGSITEAFF	TGTGCCAGCAGGGCGACAGGGGGCTCGATCACTGAAGCTTTCTTT
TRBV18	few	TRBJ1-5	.	CASSPTVNYQPQHF	TGTGCCAGCTCACCAACAGTTAATTATCAGCCCCAGCATTTT
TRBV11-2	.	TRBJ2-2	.	CASSFDTGELFF	TGTGCCAGCAGCTTCGACACCGGGGAGCTGTTTTTT
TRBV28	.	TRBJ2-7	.	CAIRSGYEQYF	TGTGCCATTCGATCAGGGTACGAGCAGTACTTC
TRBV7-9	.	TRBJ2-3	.	CASSLDAGDTQYF	TGTGCCAGCAGCTTGGACGCGGGAGATACGCAGTATTTT
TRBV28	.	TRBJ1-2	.	CASSLRREFNYGYTF	TGTGCCAGCAGTTTACGAAGAGAGTTTAACTATGGCTACACCTTC
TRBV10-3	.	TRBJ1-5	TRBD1	CAISPQGTNQPQHF	TGTGCCATCAGCCCACAGGGGACTAATCAGCCCCAGCATTTT
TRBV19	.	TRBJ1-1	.	CASSIEAGALGIEAFF	TGTGCCAGTAGTATAGAGGCGGGGGCCCTTGGAATTGAAGCTTTCTTT
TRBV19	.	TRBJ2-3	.	CASSIIAGRVDTQYF	TGTGCCAGTAGTATAATCGCGGGGCGGGTAGATACGCAGTATTTT
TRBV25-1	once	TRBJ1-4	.	CASSDRMDSYNEKLFF	TGTGCCAGCAGTGACCGCATGGACAGCTATAATGAAAAACTGTTTTTT
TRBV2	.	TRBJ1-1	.	CASSADSNTEAFF	TGTGCCAGCAGTGCGGACAGCAACACTGAAGCTTTCTTT